This is a list of T cell receptor beta chains from one sample in a study of early T cells in non-severe SARS-CoV-2 infection. TCRdb re-called the 5' RACE reads with MiXCR, one entry per CDR3 protein. Of 75,000 to 80,000 distinct CDR3 sequences listed, around 11% were seen once; the top ten hold around 12%. The sequencing here drew on whole blood, taken at baseline. These receptors were taken from an adult who was a healthcare worker with PCR-confirmed SARS-CoV-2 infection or an uninfected control (not recorded which). The CDR3 runs from the conserved cysteine through the conserved F or W. A D gene is named only where the DNA matches it firmly. Clone size appears in some rows only: once, few, many, or a class for an expanded clone.

J gene	D gene	clone size	V gene	CDR3 DNA	CDR3 protein
TRBJ2-5	-	few	TRBV7-9	TGTGCCAGCAGCTTAGGGGGGAGGCAAGAGACCCAGTACTTC	CASSLGGRQETQYF
TRBJ2-5	-	few	TRBV29-1	TGCAGCGTCGGGACAATCCAAGAGACCCAGTACTTC	CSVGTIQETQYF
TRBJ1-2	-	many	TRBV11-1	TGTGCCAGCAGCTTAGCGTCCGGAGGCAACTATGGCTACACCTTC	CASSLASGGNYGYTF
TRBJ1-6	-	-	TRBV5-6	TGTGCCAGCAGCTTGCGACCTGCTAATTCACCCCTCCACTTT	CASSLRPANSPLHF
TRBJ1-2	-	-	TRBV27	TGTGCCAGCAGTTCGGAGGGTAACTATGGCTACACCTTC	CASSSEGNYGYTF
TRBJ1-4	-	many	TRBV3-1	TGTGCCAGCAGCCAAGAGCAGACTGCTCTTGAAAAACTGTTTTTT	CASSQEQTALEKLFF
TRBJ1-1	-	-	TRBV7-2	TGTGCCAGCAGCTTCGCGTTTGGGACTGAAGCTTTCTTT	CASSFAFGTEAFF
TRBJ1-1	-	once	TRBV9	TGTGCCAGCAGCCCCCATATGGGGTTGAACACTGAAGCTTTCTTT	CASSPHMGLNTEAFF
TRBJ1-1	TRBD1	-	TRBV20-1	TGCAGTGCGTACGACAGGGTGAACACTGAAGCTTTCTTT	CSAYDRVNTEAFF
TRBJ2-3	TRBD2	few	TRBV7-9	TGTGCCAGCAGCTCGACTAGCGCTAGCACAGATACGCAGTATTTT	CASSSTSASTDTQYF
TRBJ1-1	-	few	TRBV7-3	TGTGCCAGCAGCTTAGGGACTGGGGGGAAAACTGAAGCTTTCTTT	CASSLGTGGKTEAFF
TRBJ1-5	-	-	TRBV7-9	TGTGCCACCTGGGACGGACGGGAAAATCAGCCCCAGCATTTT	CATWDGRENQPQHF
TRBJ2-1	-	many	TRBV14	TGTGCCAGCAGCCACGGAACAGGGAATGAGCAGTTCTTC	CASSHGTGNEQFF
TRBJ2-3	TRBD2	few	TRBV7-3	TGTGCCAGCAGCCCTGGGACTAGCGGGGTGGCATGGGATACGCAGTATTTT	CASSPGTSGVAWDTQYF
TRBJ2-5	-	many	TRBV5-6	TGTGCCAGCAGCTTGGGAATGTACCAAGAGACCCAGTACTTC	CASSLGMYQETQYF
TRBJ2-5	TRBD2	few	TRBV7-6	TGTGCCAGCAGCTTGGCCCCAGCGGGGCGACAAGAGACCCAGTACTTC	CASSLAPAGRQETQYF
TRBJ2-3	-	-	TRBV29-1	TGCAGCGTTGAAGATGGAAGGGGAGGTAGCACAGATACGCAGTATTTT	CSVEDGRGGSTDTQYF
TRBJ2-7	-	-	TRBV3-1	TGTGCCAGCAGCCAAGATTTTGTGGCAGGCGGTGATCAGTACTTC	CASSQDFVAGGDQYF
TRBJ1-3	-	many	TRBV29-1	TGCAGCGTTACGACACTCAGCTCTGGAAACACCATATATTTT	CSVTTLSSGNTIYF
TRBJ2-1	-	few	TRBV3-1	TGTGCCAGCAGCCAAGTCAGGGCCAATGAGCAGTTCTTC	CASSQVRANEQFF
TRBJ1-6	TRBD1	many	TRBV7-2	TGTGCCAGCAGCTCCCAGGGGGCTTCACCCCTCCACTTT	CASSSQGASPLHF
TRBJ1-1	TRBD1	-	TRBV11-2	TGTGCCAGCAGCCCTCCAGGGGGAATCACTGAAGCTTTCTTT	CASSPPGGITEAFF
TRBJ1-1	-	few	TRBV7-9	TGTGCCAGCAGCTTAAGCCGGGCCAAAAGGACCCATCATGAAGCTTTCTTT	CASSLSRAKRTHHEAFF
TRBJ2-7	-	-	TRBV20-1	TGCAGTGCTCACAAGGGGGGTGGGCTGATCTCCTACGAGCAGTACTTC	CSAHKGGGLISYEQYF
TRBJ1-3	-	many	TRBV4-3	TGCGCCAGCAGCCAGCTCCAAAGTGCCGGAAACACCATATATTTT	CASSQLQSAGNTIYF
TRBJ1-1	-	-	TRBV18	TGTGCCAGCTCACGTTCGACGGAAGCTTTCTTT	CASSRSTEAFF
TRBJ1-2	-	-	TRBV28	TGTGCCAGCAGTACCCGCTGGGGCTACACCTTC	CASSTRWGYTF
TRBJ2-3	TRBD2	few	TRBV29-1	TGCAGCGCCAACCGCGGGGGGGACACAGATACGCAGTATTTT	CSANRGGDTDTQYF
TRBJ2-5	-	few	TRBV19	TGTGCCAGTAGTATAGGAGGCAAATTGGAGACCCAGTACTTC	CASSIGGKLETQYF
TRBJ2-6	-	few	TRBV20-1	TGCAGTGCTGGAAAAGGAAGCTCTGGGGCCAACGTCCTGACTTTC	CSAGKGSSGANVLTF
TRBJ2-1	-	few	TRBV29-1	TGCAGCGTTGCTCAGGTTGACGATGAGCAGTTCTTC	CSVAQVDDEQFF
TRBJ1-5	-	many	TRBV6-1	TGTGCCAGCAGTGAAGTGGGAGTGGGGCCCCAGCATTTT	CASSEVGVGPQHF
TRBJ2-1	-	many	TRBV5-1	TGCGCCAGCAGCTTGGGACGTTCGGATGAGCAGTTCTTC	CASSLGRSDEQFF
TRBJ2-7	TRBD2	many	TRBV7-2	TGTGCCAGCAGCATCGAGCTAGCGGGGGGCCGGGAGCAGTACTTC	CASSIELAGGREQYF
TRBJ1-5	TRBD1	many	TRBV28	TGTGCCAGCAGTCGCGGACAGGGAGTTCAGCCCCAGCATTTT	CASSRGQGVQPQHF
TRBJ2-7	-	-	TRBV7-2	TGTGCCAGCAGCCGGGGGCACTACGAGCAGTACTTC	CASSRGHYEQYF
TRBJ2-2	TRBD1	once	TRBV7-7	TGTGCCAGCAGCGGACCGGGACAGGGGACCGGGGAGCTGTTTTTT	CASSGPGQGTGELFF
TRBJ2-5	-	-	TRBV28	TGTGCCAGCTCCAAGGGGGGGCAAGAGACCCAGTACTTC	CASSKGGQETQYF
TRBJ1-5	-	-	TRBV23-1	TGCGCCAGCAGTCAATGGAGGGGAGAAAGAAAGACCGGCATCTATAGCAATCAGCCCCAGCATTTT	CASSQWRGERKTGIYSNQPQHF
TRBJ2-1	TRBD1	many	TRBV7-2	TGTGCCAGCAGCCAGGACAGGGCCTTTACTAATGAGCAGTTCTTC	CASSQDRAFTNEQFF
TRBJ2-1	-	few	TRBV29-1	TGCAGCGTTGATCCCAGGGGCTTAAATGAGCAGTTCTTC	CSVDPRGLNEQFF
TRBJ1-2	-	many	TRBV6-6	TGTGCCAGCAGTTACTCAGGGGATGGCTACACCTTC	CASSYSGDGYTF
TRBJ1-4	-	few	TRBV11-2	TGTGCCAGCAGCTTAGATGAGGAGAGGGCGCCTTTTTTT	CASSLDEERAPFF
TRBJ1-5	-	many	TRBV5-1	TGCGCCAGCAGCTTGGACGGGAACGATCAGCCCCAGCATTTT	CASSLDGNDQPQHF
TRBJ2-3	-	few	TRBV29-1	TGCAGCGTCGCCTCAGATAGGGATACGCAGTATTTT	CSVASDRDTQYF
TRBJ1-4	TRBD1	few	TRBV7-9	TGTGCCAGCAGTAAGGGACAGGGGCAGGAAAAACTGTTTTTT	CASSKGQGQEKLFF
TRBJ1-1	-	-	TRBV6-1	TGTGCCAGCAGTCCTCGGCCGTTCGAGGCTGAAGCTTTCTTT	CASSPRPFEAEAFF
TRBJ1-3	TRBD1	few	TRBV3-1	TGTGCCAGCAGCCTGCAGACAGGGCGCTCTGGAAACACCATATATTTT	CASSLQTGRSGNTIYF